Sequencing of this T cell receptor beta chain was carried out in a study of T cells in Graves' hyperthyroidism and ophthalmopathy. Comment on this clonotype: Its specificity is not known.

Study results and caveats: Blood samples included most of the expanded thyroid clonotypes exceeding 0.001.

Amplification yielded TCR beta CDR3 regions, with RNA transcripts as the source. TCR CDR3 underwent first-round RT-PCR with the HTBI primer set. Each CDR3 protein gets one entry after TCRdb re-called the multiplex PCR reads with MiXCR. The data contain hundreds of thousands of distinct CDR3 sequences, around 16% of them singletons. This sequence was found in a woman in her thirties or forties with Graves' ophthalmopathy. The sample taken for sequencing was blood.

CDR3 sequence reads: CASSTGPAGLGNTIYF. The CDR3 DNA follows: TGCGCCAGCAGTACGGGCCCGGCAGGGCTAGGAAACACCATATATTTT. The genes are TRBV10-2 and TRBJ1-3; TRBD1 might be the D (5 bases). Germline V gene lookup returns CDR1 WSHSY and CDR2 SAAADI. CDR3 size: 16 residues. The V and J ends lost 5 bases and 4 bases respectively, with 18 bases between them.